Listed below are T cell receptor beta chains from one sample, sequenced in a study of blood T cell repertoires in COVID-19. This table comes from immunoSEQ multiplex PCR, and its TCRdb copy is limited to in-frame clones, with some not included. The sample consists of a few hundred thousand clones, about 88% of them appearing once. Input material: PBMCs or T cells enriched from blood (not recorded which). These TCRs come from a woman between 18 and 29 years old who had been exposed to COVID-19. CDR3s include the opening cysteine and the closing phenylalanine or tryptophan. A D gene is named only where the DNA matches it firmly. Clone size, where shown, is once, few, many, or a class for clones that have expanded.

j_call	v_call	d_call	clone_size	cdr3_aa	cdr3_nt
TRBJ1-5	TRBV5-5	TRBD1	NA	CASSLATGDNQPQHF	TGTGCCAGCAGCTTGGCTACAGGGGACAATCAGCCCCAGCATTTT
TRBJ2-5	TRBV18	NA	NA	CASSPQGKETQYF	TGTGCCAGCTCACCCCAGGGGAAAGAGACCCAGTACTTC
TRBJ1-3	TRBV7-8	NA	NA	CASSSPPGRPRSGNTIYF	TGTGCCAGCAGCTCACCGCCAGGCAGGCCACGCTCTGGAAACACCATATATTTT
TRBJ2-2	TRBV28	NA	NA	CASSAPGQLTGELFF	TGTGCCAGCAGTGCCCCGGGACAACTCACCGGGGAGCTGTTTTTT
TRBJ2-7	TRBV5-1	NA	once	CASSSGSTSSYEQYF	TGCGCCAGCAGCTCCGGATCGACTTCCTCCTACGAGCAGTACTTC
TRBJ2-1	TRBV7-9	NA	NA	CASSLMWASAPNEQFF	TGTGCCAGCAGCCTAATGTGGGCCTCTGCCCCTAATGAGCAGTTCTTC
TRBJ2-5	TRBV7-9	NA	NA	CASTLTGRQETQYF	TGTGCCAGCACCCTCACAGGAAGGCAAGAGACCCAGTACTTC
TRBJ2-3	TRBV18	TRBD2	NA	CASSPPASGGAASGTQYF	TGTGCCAGCTCACCACCGGCTAGCGGGGGGGCCGCGTCAGGTACGCAGTATTTT
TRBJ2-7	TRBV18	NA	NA	CASSPFSRVSEQYF	TGTGCCAGCTCACCATTTTCGCGCGTGTCAGAGCAGTACTTC
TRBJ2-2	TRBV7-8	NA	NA	CASSLGQATGELFF	TGTGCCAGCAGCTTAGGACAGGCGACCGGGGAGCTGTTTTTT
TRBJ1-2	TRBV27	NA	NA	CASSLAGRDSYGYTF	TGTGCCAGCAGTTTGGCTGGCAGGGACTCATATGGCTACACCTTC
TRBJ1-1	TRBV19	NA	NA	CASSMYRVNTEAFF	TGTGCCAGTAGTATGTACAGAGTCAACACTGAAGCTTTCTTT
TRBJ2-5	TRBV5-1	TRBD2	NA	CASSPGLAGGQETQYF	TGCGCCAGCAGCCCGGGACTAGCGGGAGGCCAGGAGACCCAGTACTTC
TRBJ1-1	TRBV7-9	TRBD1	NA	CASSTRGPNTEAFF	TGTGCTAGCAGCACCAGGGGGCCGAACACTGAAGCTTTCTTT
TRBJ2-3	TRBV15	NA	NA	CATSKVRGATDTQYF	TGTGCCACCAGCAAGGTCAGGGGGGCCACAGATACGCAGTATTTT
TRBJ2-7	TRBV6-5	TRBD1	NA	CASTPDRASHYEQYF	TGTGCCAGCACCCCCGACAGGGCCTCCCACTACGAGCAGTACTTC
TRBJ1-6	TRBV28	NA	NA	CASSSTAYNSPLHF	TGTGCCAGCAGTTCCACAGCATATAATTCACCCCTCCACTTT
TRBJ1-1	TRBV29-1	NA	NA	CSVGVGAAAFF	TGCAGCGTTGGGGTGGGGGCGGCGGCTTTCTTT